A single sample gave rise to the 17 T cell receptor beta chains below, sequenced in a study of early T cells in non-severe SARS-CoV-2 infection. TCRdb re-derived calls from the 5' RACE reads in MiXCR, one entry per CDR3 protein. The sample shows 74,000 or so distinct CDR3 sequences, 9.5% to 15% of them seen only once. The sequenced material came from whole blood. The receptors were sampled from an adult who was a healthcare worker with PCR-confirmed SARS-CoV-2 infection or an uninfected control (not recorded which).

This chain connects TRBV29-1 to TRBJ2-3, with 7 bases aligning to TRBD2. The junction had 1 base not matched to a gene; V was cut back by 3 bases and J by 1 base. The CDR3 totals 13 residues. Germline loops: CDR1 SQVTM, CDR2 ANQGSEA. The chain's CDR3 is CSVDAGGTDTQYF. CDR3 nucleotides: TGCAGCGTTGATGCGGGAGGCACAGATACGCAGTATTTT.

The J gene is TRBJ2-1, the V gene TRBV28; D possibly matches TRBD1 or TRBD2 (6 bases each). The CDR3 totals 14 residues. The germline V and J ends were trimmed by 5 bases and 8 bases, with 16 bases remaining between them. CDR1 and CDR2 from the germline V gene are MDHEN and SYDVKM. In DNA, the CDR3 is TGTGCCAGCAGTCCTCCCGGGGGCTGGGATGAGCAGTTCTTC. Protein product: CASSPPGGWDEQFF.

J is TRBJ1-2 and V is TRBV25-1; 7 bases align to TRBD1. This CDR3 has 14 amino acids. In germline, CDR1 is MGHDK, CDR2 SYGVNS. The J segment lost 4 bases and the V segment lost 1 base, leaving 3 bases of the junction unmatched. CDR3: CASSEWAGGYGYTF. CDR3 nucleotides: TGTGCCAGCAGTGAATGGGCAGGGGGCTATGGCTACACCTTC.

The chain links TRBV25-1 to TRBJ1-2; a possible D gene is TRBD1 (6 bases). The CDR3 runs 15 residues. The germline CDR1 and CDR2 sequences are MGHDK and SYGVNS. With 4 bases removed from V and 8 bases from J, the gap between germline ends came to 20 bases. The DNA of the CDR3 is TGTGCCAGCAGTGCAAACGACAGGCAAGTGGGAGGCTACACCTTC. Translating it yields CASSANDRQVGGYTF.

The sample holds a few counts of this clonotype. The V call is TRBV6-6, the J call TRBJ2-2; D gene uncertain. Per germline, CDR1 MNHNY and CDR2 SVGAGI (reference sequence). Trimming removed 1 base at V and 1 base at J, with 7 bases between. The length of the CDR3 is 15 residues. CDR3 sequence: CASSYLAGNTGELFF. The CDR3 DNA sequence: TGTGCCAGCAGTTACTTGGCCGGGAACACCGGGGAGCTGTTTTTT.

This clonotype has just a few counts. This chain uses TRBV12-3 or TRBV12-4 with TRBJ1-4; TRBD1 matches 8 bases. Trimming removed 4 bases from V and 3 bases from J; junction bases left unmatched: 10. The CDR3 consists of 17 residues. CDR3 residues: CASSSGQGLVANEKLFF. The CDR3 region has the DNA TGTGCCAGCAGTTCCGGACAGGGACTGGTAGCTAATGAAAAACTGTTTTTT.

This clonotype was counted between two and nine times. This rearrangement joins TRBV19 to TRBJ1-4; D is unclear. The CDR3 spans 11 residues. Trimming cost V 8 bases and J 8 bases, with 9 bases left between them. CDR1 is LNHDA and CDR2 is SQIVND in the germline V gene (reference sequence). The CDR3 protein is CASHSGEKLFF. The CDR3 region has the DNA TGTGCCAGTCATTCGGGAGAAAAACTGTTTTTT.

Here the CDR3 DNA reads TGTGCCAGCAGCACACTAGCGGGGGATCTCAATGAGCAGTTCTTC. This sequence encodes CASSTLAGDLNEQFF. The V and J genes are TRBV7-2 and TRBJ2-1; 11 nucleotides agree with TRBD2. Germline V CDR1 and CDR2: SGHTA, FQGNSA. The CDR3 extends over 15 amino acids. J gave up 6 bases and V 5 bases, and 6 bases lay outside the gene matches.

J is TRBJ2-5 and V is TRBV12-3 or TRBV12-4; D is undetermined. Between the trimmed V and J ends, which lost 2 bases and 1 base, there was a span of 8 bases. There are 14 residues in the CDR3. The CDR3 protein is CASSLRTTQETQYF. In nucleotides, the CDR3 is TGTGCCAGCAGTTTAAGGACCACCCAAGAGACCCAGTACTTC.

This clonotype was counted many times. V usage is TRBV11-2 and J usage is TRBJ2-3, with 11 positions matching TRBD2. Germline-derived CDR1 and CDR2 are SGHAT and FQNNGV. This CDR3 is 16 amino acids long. Trimming cost V 6 bases and J 2 bases; bases outside gene matches: 7. CDR3 nucleotide sequence: TGTGCCAGCAGTCCCCTAGCGGGGGGCCTCACAGATACGCAGTATTTT. Translated, it gives CASSPLAGGLTDTQYF.

Only a few counts were recorded for this clonotype. The CDR3 is CSARKGGTGELFF. DNA of the CDR3: TGCAGCGCCCGGAAGGGGGGCACCGGGGAGCTGTTTTTT. V usage is TRBV29-1 and J usage is TRBJ2-2, with D perhaps matching TRBD1 or TRBD2 (6 bases each). The CDR3 runs to 13 residues. CDR1 and CDR2 (germline): SQVTM, ANQGSEA. V shed 7 bases and J shed 4 bases, with 13 bases lying between them.

This clonotype appeared a few times. The V and J genes are TRBV29-1 and TRBJ2-5; D is possibly TRBD1 (6 bases). The CDR3 is 13 residues long. The ends were cut back, 4 bases at V and 5 bases at J, with 14 bases in the middle. CDR1 and CDR2 from the germline V gene are SQVTM and ANQGSEA. The CDR3 coding sequence is TGCAGCGTTGTGAGTAGGGGGACGGAGACCCAGTACTTC. Its translation: CSVVSRGTETQYF.

In this sample, this clonotype turned up many times. V gene TRBV20-1 combines with J gene TRBJ2-1; no clear D gene. The length of the CDR3 is 14 residues. The germline V gene encodes CDR1 DFQATT and CDR2 SNEGSKA (reference sequence). With 1 base removed from V and 0 bases from J, the gap between germline ends came to 7 bases. The CDR3 bases are TGCAGTGCTAGAGGACTCCGCTCCTACAATGAGCAGTTCTTC. Protein sequence: CSARGLRSYNEQFF.

J is TRBJ2-6 and V is TRBV4-3; the D is unclear. The germline CDR1 and CDR2 sequences are LGHNA and YSLEER. V dropped 1 base and J dropped 2 bases, with 6 bases sitting between them. This CDR3 has 15 residues. As DNA, the CDR3 is TGCGCCAGCAGCCAAGTAGGGACTGGGGCCAACGTCCTGACTTTC. Translated: CASSQVGTGANVLTF.

At least ten counts were recorded for this clonotype. The V and J genes are TRBV28 and TRBJ2-7; TRBD2 matches at 10 bases. CDR1 is MDHEN and CDR2 is SYDVKM in the germline V gene. The junction had 1 base not matched to a gene; V was cut back by 3 bases and J by 2 bases. The CDR3 loop spans 14 amino acids. This CDR3 reads CASSFLAGAYEQYF. Here the CDR3 DNA reads TGTGCCAGCAGTTTTCTAGCGGGAGCCTACGAGCAGTACTTC.

This clonotype has only a few counts. CDR3 nucleotide sequence: TGTGCCACCAGTGATTCATCAATATTTACAGATACGCAGTATTTT. It encodes CATSDSSIFTDTQYF. The chain employs TRBV24-1 and TRBJ2-3; no firm D call. The CDR3 is 15 residues long. V lost 2 bases and J lost 3, with 11 bases in between. Germline CDR1 reads KGHDR; CDR2 reads SFDVKD.

This clonotype was counted once. The V and J genes are TRBV19 and TRBJ2-1; D is possibly TRBD1 (6 bases). The germline V gene encodes CDR1 LNHDA and CDR2 SQIVND (reference sequence). The CDR3 covers 15 residues. The V end lost 7 bases, the J end lost 5 bases, and 18 bases lay between the germline ends. CDR3 sequence: CASTTGSRNNNEQFF. CDR3 nucleotides: TGTGCCAGTACCACAGGGTCTCGGAACAACAATGAGCAGTTCTTC.